The 31 T cell receptor beta chains in this list originate from one sample, sequenced in a study of regulatory T cells in long-lasting Graves disease. TCRdb fed the reads into MiXCR, producing one record per CDR3 protein. Seen here are around 1,800 distinct CDR3 sequences, 45% to 65% observed once, and the top ten hold 6.9%. RNA extracted from PBMCs served as the sequencing template. Sequencing used peripheral blood mononuclear cells (PBMCs), obtained with antithyroid drug treatment, in newly diagnosed or persistent Graves disease (not recorded which). Receptors originate from a human donor with Graves disease.

The chain couples TRBV20-1 to TRBJ1-3, with D possibly being TRBD1 (6 bases). Germline lookup yields CDR1 DFQATT and CDR2 SNEGSKA (reference sequence). Trimming stripped 3 bases from V and 0 bases from J, with 18 bases between. There are 17 residues in the CDR3. Here the CDR3 DNA reads TGCAGTGCTAGGGACAGCTCTCGACTCAACTCTGGAAACACCATATATTTT. It encodes CSARDSSRLNSGNTIYF.

The chain's CDR3 is CASSLRGRRSYNEQFF. The CDR3 nucleotides are TGTGCCAGCAGCTTGAGGGGGCGGCGCTCCTACAATGAGCAGTTCTTC. The chain is built from TRBV7-2 and TRBJ2-1; 7 bases are shared with TRBD1. The V gene's germline CDR1 is SGHTA and CDR2 FQGNSA. J lost 0 bases, V lost 3 bases, and 5 bases had no gene match. This CDR3 has 16 residues.

This clonotype was counted between two and nine times. Relative to the germline gene, one junction end is altered; a read error may explain this. The chain has TRBV20-1 and TRBJ2-1; possible D gene TRBD2, 6 bases. CDR3 size: 15 residues. The germline gives CDR1 DFQATT, CDR2 SNEGSKA (reference sequence). This CDR3 is CSARGLSASYNEQFF. Here the CDR3 DNA reads TGCAGTGCCAGAGGACTATCCGCGTCCTACAATGAGCAGTTCTTC.

This clonotype has more than one count but fewer than ten. This rearrangement joins TRBV29-1 to TRBJ2-5, with D possibly being TRBD2 (6 bases). CDR1 is SQVTM and CDR2 is ANQGSEA in the germline V gene. Between the trimmed V and J ends, which lost 5 bases and 2 bases, there was a span of 18 bases. CDR3 size: 15 residues. Written as DNA, the CDR3 is TGCAGCGTTTGCGGGACGGACACCAATCAAGAGACCCAGTACTTC. This codes for CSVCGTDTNQETQYF. Complete variable domain (other parts from reference TRBV29-1 and TRBJ2-5): SAVISQKPSRDICQRGTSLTIQCQVDSQVTMMFWYRQQPGQSLTLIATANQGSEATYESGFVIDKFPISRPNLTFSTLTVSNMSPEDSSIYLCSVCGTDTNQETQYFGPGTRLLVL.

The chain has TRBV7-9 and TRBJ2-7, with D tentatively TRBD2 (5 bases). The CDR3 length is 17 residues. CDR1 and CDR2 (germline): SEHNR, FQNEAQ (reference sequence). The V end was cut by 5 bases, the J end by 0 bases, with 20 bases between. In DNA, the CDR3 is TGTGCCAGCAGCCGCTTAGGAGGTGGTACGGGCTCCTACGAGCAGTACTTC. Translated: CASSRLGGGTGSYEQYF.

The chain uses TRBV10-3 and TRBJ2-1; 9 nucleotides align to TRBD2. Losses at the gene ends were 0 bases for V and 8 bases for J; bases not matched to a gene: 5. In germline, CDR1 is ENHRY, CDR2 SYGVKD. CDR3 size: 15 residues. The CDR3 region is CAISESSGGEDEQFF. The CDR3 DNA is TGTGCCATCAGTGAGTCTAGCGGGGGTGAGGATGAGCAGTTCTTC.

The chain recombines TRBV27 with TRBJ1-1, with D tentatively TRBD1 (6 bases). This CDR3 spans 14 amino acids. V gave up 8 bases and J gave up 0 bases, with 13 bases separating them. CDR1 is MNHEY, CDR2 SMNVEV, per germline (reference sequence). As DNA, the CDR3 is TGTGCCAGCCGACGTCGGGACATGAACACTGAAGCTTTCTTT. Translation gives CASRRRDMNTEAFF.

The chain recombines TRBV7-3 with TRBJ2-3, with 8 bases lining up with TRBD2. V gave up 5 bases and J gave up 5 bases; unmatched junction bases: 6. The CDR3 runs 14 residues. Germline V lookup: CDR1 SGHTA, CDR2 FQGTGA. DNA for the CDR3: TGTGCCAGCAGCCCGGGACTAGTCGGAGATACGCAGTATTTT. This codes for CASSPGLVGDTQYF.

The sample holds a few counts of this clonotype. This rearrangement joins TRBV27 to TRBJ1-4; possible D gene TRBD1, 5 bases. The V and J ends lost 3 bases and 7 bases respectively, with 12 bases between them. CDR3 length: 14 amino acids. Germline V gene lookup returns CDR1 MNHEY and CDR2 SMNVEV (reference sequence). The CDR3 loop is CASSFLGEGEKLFF. CDR3 DNA: TGTGCCAGCAGTTTTCTAGGGGAGGGTGAAAAACTGTTTTTT.

The CDR3 reads CASSLGEKLFF. The CDR3 DNA follows: TGTGCCAGCAGTCTTGGTGAAAAACTGTTTTTT. V usage is TRBV2 and J usage is TRBJ1-4; no firm D call. Trimming removed 5 bases at V and 7 bases at J, with 5 bases between. This CDR3 is built from 11 residues. Germline V gene sequence: CDR1 SNHLY, CDR2 FYNNEI.

The rearrangement uses TRBV4-3 and TRBJ2-5; D gene ambiguous. Germline values: CDR1 LGHNA, CDR2 YSLEER. V gave up 0 bases and J gave up 7 bases, with 12 bases separating them. This CDR3 has 14 residues. CDR3: CASSQDPSVGTQYF. As DNA, the CDR3 is TGCGCCAGCAGCCAAGACCCCAGCGTGGGGACCCAGTACTTC.

The gene calls are TRBV7-9 and TRBJ2-3; 8 bases agree with TRBD2. From germline, CDR1 is SEHNR and CDR2 FQNEAQ (reference sequence). This CDR3 has 17 amino acids. V lost 5 bases and J lost 0; bases outside the gene matches: 10. This CDR3 reads CASSPRGSGGSTDTQYF. The CDR3 region has the DNA TGTGCCAGCAGCCCGCGGGGGAGCGGGGGAAGCACAGATACGCAGTATTTT.

V usage is TRBV6-5 and J usage is TRBJ1-2; no clear D. The germline V and J ends were trimmed by 0 bases and 8 bases, with 13 bases remaining between them. The CDR3 is 14 residues long. The germline CDR1 and CDR2 sequences are MNHEY and SVGAGI. This CDR3 reads CASSYSIAGNGYTF. For the CDR3, the DNA is TGTGCCAGCAGTTACTCGATCGCGGGGAACGGCTACACCTTC.

This clonotype was counted between two and nine times. J is TRBJ2-2 and V is TRBV5-4; possibly TRBD1 for D (6 bases). In germline, CDR1 is SGHNT, CDR2 YYREEE (reference sequence). Deletions cut 3 bases from V and 5 bases from J, with 23 bases between. This CDR3 contains 18 residues. CDR3: CASSWTMGYRVRTGELFF. CDR3 nucleotides: TGTGCCAGCAGCTGGACCATGGGCTACAGGGTTAGGACCGGGGAGCTGTTTTTT.

This clonotype was recorded a few times. The chain is built from TRBV5-4 and TRBJ2-5, with D unresolved. Germline V gives CDR1 SGHNT, CDR2 YYREEE (reference sequence). CDR3 size: 14 residues. Trimming stripped 0 bases from V and 1 base from J, with 7 bases between. CDR3 coding DNA: TGTGCCAGCAGCTTGGGCCGGACCCAAGAGACCCAGTACTTC. Translation gives CASSLGRTQETQYF.

The chain joins TRBV29-1 to TRBJ2-7; D is ambiguous. Trimming cost V 5 bases and J 4 bases, with 9 bases left between them. This CDR3 has 11 residues. Germline CDR1 and CDR2: SQVTM and ANQGSEA. This CDR3 reads CSVPGWYEQYF. The CDR3 DNA reads TGCAGCGTTCCCGGGTGGTACGAGCAGTACTTC.

This clonotype was seen a handful of times. The V gene is TRBV3-1, the J gene TRBJ1-3, with TRBD1 matching 12 bases. Trimming cost V 4 bases and J 0 bases; bases outside gene matches: 7. Germline V gene lookup returns CDR1 LGHDT and CDR2 YNNKEL (reference sequence). This CDR3 region has 18 residues. The CDR3 DNA is TGTGCCAGCAGCCGTGGGACAGGGGGCCAGAGCTCTGGAAACACCATATATTTT. It specifies CASSRGTGGQSSGNTIYF.

CDR3 nucleotides: TGCGCCAGCAGCTCAACCGGGACAGGTTTGTACGAGCAGTACTTC. Translating it yields CASSSTGTGLYEQYF. The chain links TRBV5-1 to TRBJ2-7, with 8 positions matching TRBD1. Trimming cost V 3 bases and J 4 bases; bases outside gene matches: 9. Germline values: CDR1 SGHRS, CDR2 YFSETQ. The CDR3 is 15 residues long. Full variable domain (missing parts from reference TRBV5-1 and TRBJ2-7): KAGVTQTPRYLIKTRGQQVTLSCSPISGHRSVSWYQQTPGQGLQFLFEYFSETQRNKGNFPGRFSGRQFSNSRSEMNVSTLELGDSALYLCASSSTGTGLYEQYFGPGTRLTVT.

This chain connects TRBV28 to TRBJ1-1; unclear D gene. The germline V gene encodes CDR1 MDHEN and CDR2 SYDVKM. Trimming stripped 2 bases from V and 5 bases from J, with 9 bases between. The CDR3 consists of 13 residues. CDR3 in amino acids: CASSLLSQTEAFF. CDR3 nucleotide sequence: TGTGCCAGCAGTTTACTTTCGCAAACTGAAGCTTTCTTT.

This chain links TRBV18 with TRBJ2-1; 7 nucleotides line up with TRBD2. After removal of 2 bases from V and 3 bases from J, the junction contained 10 bases not matched to a gene. Germline V gene sequence: CDR1 KGHSH, CDR2 LQKENI. The length of the CDR3 is 17 residues. This chain's CDR3 is CASSPLEERDLYNEQFF. For the CDR3, the DNA is TGTGCCAGCTCACCATTAGAGGAGCGGGATCTCTACAATGAGCAGTTCTTC.

This clonotype occurred a few times. The genes are TRBV5-6 and TRBJ2-2; tentatively, D is TRBD1 or TRBD2 (5 bases each). The V and J ends lost 5 bases and 2 bases respectively, with 16 bases between them. Germline assignment: CDR1 SGHDT and CDR2 YYEEEE. The CDR3 has 16 amino acids. The CDR3: CASSSFTGLNTGELFF. In DNA form, the CDR3 reads TGTGCCAGCAGTTCCTTTACGGGGCTTAACACCGGGGAGCTGTTTTTT.

The gene calls are TRBV5-1 and TRBJ2-3; D might be TRBD1 or TRBD2, each matching 5 bases. The V gene's germline CDR1 is SGHRS and CDR2 YFSETQ. The CDR3 is 15 residues long. Between the trimmed V and J ends, which lost 3 bases and 6 bases, there was a span of 17 bases. CDR3 sequence reads: CASSSRDPRLDTQYF. CDR3 bases: TGCGCCAGCAGCTCCCGGGACCCTCGATTGGATACGCAGTATTTT.

This sequence joins TRBV29-1 and TRBJ2-1; 10 bases align to TRBD1. The CDR3 covers 12 residues. After removal of 5 bases from V and 7 bases from J, the junction contained 2 bases not matched to a gene. Germline V gives CDR1 SQVTM, CDR2 ANQGSEA. CDR3 nucleotide sequence: TGCAGCGTTAGGACAGGGGGTAATGAGCAGTTCTTC. It yields the protein CSVRTGGNEQFF.

V is TRBV6-5 and J is TRBJ2-7; the D gene could be TRBD1 or TRBD2 (5 bases each). Germline CDR1 reads MNHEY; CDR2 reads SVGAGI. V lost 6 bases and J lost 4, with 22 bases in between. The CDR3 has 16 residues. The CDR3 loop reads CASRTTGASRGYEQYF. In DNA, the CDR3 is TGTGCCAGCAGGACTACCGGGGCCTCCCGCGGGTACGAGCAGTACTTC.

Here the CDR3 DNA reads TGCAGTGGGACAGGGGGCCTCGTGGGCAATCAGCCCCAGCATTTT. Translating it yields CSGTGGLVGNQPQHF. The chain uses TRBV20-1 and TRBJ1-5; TRBD1 agrees at 11 bases. The ends lost 7 bases at V and 2 bases at J; junction bases unmatched: 7. There are 15 residues in the CDR3. From germline, CDR1 is DFQATT and CDR2 SNEGSKA (reference sequence).

The rearrangement links TRBV7-3 to TRBJ1-2, with D possibly being TRBD1 (6 bases). This CDR3 has 16 residues. V gave up 1 base and J gave up 4 bases, with 16 bases separating them. CDR1 SGHTA and CDR2 FQGTGA come from the germline V gene. In DNA form, the CDR3 reads TGTGCCAGCAGCTTAAAACCTGCAGGGGAAGGCTATGGCTACACCTTC. It is translated as CASSLKPAGEGYGYTF.

This sequence joins TRBV15 and TRBJ2-7, with 10 bases lining up with TRBD1. V was pared by 7 bases and J by 5 bases, with 2 bases of the junction left unmatched. Germline CDR1 reads LNHNV; CDR2 reads YYDKDF (reference sequence). The CDR3 is 12 amino acids. In DNA form, the CDR3 reads TGTGCCACCACCGGACAGGGGGACGAGCAGTACTTC. Protein product: CATTGQGDEQYF.

This clonotype was found a few times. The gene calls are TRBV29-1 and TRBJ2-1; D gene uncertain. Trimming took 5 bases from V and 6 from J, leaving 14 bases between them. The CDR3 contains 13 residues. Germline V gene lookup returns CDR1 SQVTM and CDR2 ANQGSEA. The CDR3 sequence is CSVPASVGNEQFF. The CDR3 DNA reads TGCAGCGTTCCCGCGTCGGTGGGCAATGAGCAGTTCTTC.

CDR3 coding DNA: TGTGCCAGCAGCCAAGATCTTGTCAGCCATGAGCAGTTCTTC. Translated, it gives CASSQDLVSHEQFF. This chain uses TRBV3-1 with TRBJ2-1; D not certain. The CDR3 runs 14 residues. With 0 bases removed from V and 8 bases from J, the gap between germline ends came to 11 bases. Germline V gene sequence: CDR1 LGHDT, CDR2 YNNKEL (reference sequence).

The rearrangement uses TRBV6-2 or TRBV6-3 and TRBJ2-2, with D uncertain. Trimming stripped 4 bases from V and 6 bases from J, with 18 bases between. CDR3 length equals 16 residues. Looked up from germline, CDR1 is MNHEY and CDR2 is SVGEGT. CDR3 sequence: CASSFGVLGGAGELFF. The CDR3 coding sequence is TGTGCCAGCAGTTTCGGAGTATTAGGTGGCGCCGGGGAGCTGTTTTTT.

In this sample, this clonotype turned up a few times. The J gene is TRBJ2-7, the V gene TRBV4-1; 9 nucleotides line up with TRBD1. The CDR3 is 14 amino acids. Trimming cost V 4 bases and J 6 bases; bases outside gene matches: 7. Germline CDR1 reads MGHRA; CDR2 reads YSYEKL. The CDR3 DNA sequence: TGCGCCAGCAGCCTACAACAGGGGGCGGGCGAGCAGTACTTC. Amino acids: CASSLQQGAGEQYF.